This entry lists 22 T cell receptor beta chains sequenced from one sample in a study of CD8+ T cells in alopecia areata. Following RNA extraction, reverse transcription yielded cDNA that acted as the sequencing template. TCRdb keeps only in-frame clones here, not all; method: immunoSEQ multiplex PCR. Of around 50,000 clones in the sample, 96% were seen once. The sample in question was CD8+ T cells sorted from blood, obtained at week 0. The receptors were sampled from a human donor with alopecia areata.

The chain recombines TRBV29-1 with TRBJ1-1; 8 bases are shared with TRBD1. The CDR3 runs to 14 residues. V shed 5 bases and J 3 bases; nucleotides not matched to a gene: 8. CDR1 and CDR2 (germline): SQVTM, ANQGSEA. The CDR3, as DNA: TGCAGCGTTTGCTCAGGGGGCGCGTACACTGAAGCTTTCTTT. This codes for CSVCSGGAYTEAFF. Supplemented by reference TRBV29-1 and TRBJ1-1, the full variable domain reads SAVISQKPSRDICQRGTSLTIQCQVDSQVTMMFWYRQQPGQSLTLIATANQGSEATYESGFVIDKFPISRPNLTFSTLTVSNMSPEDSSIYLCSVCSGGAYTEAFFGQGTRLTVV.

This clone is a singleton in its sample. The chain carries TRBV6-1 and TRBJ2-7; D gene uncertain. Germline V CDR1 and CDR2: MNHNS, SASEGT. V lost 3 bases and J lost 0, with 12 bases in between. This CDR3 has 15 residues. The CDR3 coding sequence is TGTGCCAGCAGTGATTTCCGCGGCCACTCCTACGAGCAGTACTTC. This gives the protein CASSDFRGHSYEQYF.

The genes are TRBV6-5 and TRBJ1-5; the D gene is possibly TRBD1 (5 bases). The CDR3 runs to 12 residues. The germline gives CDR1 MNHEY, CDR2 SVGAGI. V was shortened by 7 bases and J by 11 bases, with 15 bases between the two germline ends. CDR3 sequence reads: CASKGSVGAQHF. The DNA for the CDR3 is TGTGCCAGCAAGGGAAGCGTAGGGGCCCAGCATTTT.

This chain connects TRBV9 to TRBJ2-3, with 7 nucleotides matching TRBD2. Germline values: CDR1 SGDLS, CDR2 YYNGEE. The CDR3 loop spans 21 amino acids. With V trimmed by 0 bases and J by 6 bases, 25 bases remained unmatched. CDR3 DNA sequence: TGTGCCAGCAGCGTAGCATTCGGGGACCATTTGGAGACTAGCCCGTACGATACGCAGTATTTT. Protein sequence: CASSVAFGDHLETSPYDTQYF.

V is TRBV4-1 and J is TRBJ2-5; D gene unclear. Trimming removed 0 bases at V and 6 bases at J, with 5 bases between. Germline values: CDR1 MGHRA, CDR2 YSYEKL. The CDR3 consists of 12 residues. The CDR3 DNA reads as TGCGCCAGCAGCCAAGATAAAAAGACCCAGTACTTC. Amino acid sequence: CASSQDKKTQYF.

This clone was observed a single time. The gene calls are TRBV2 and TRBJ2-6, with D hard to call. This CDR3 region has 15 residues. V gave up 8 bases and J gave up 1 base, with 12 bases separating them. Germline loops: CDR1 SNHLY, CDR2 FYNNEI. The CDR3 protein is CASLPRGSGANVLTF. In DNA, the CDR3 is TGTGCCAGCCTCCCACGCGGTTCTGGGGCCAACGTCCTGACTTTC.

This CDR3 is CASSWGQGPPPLHF. The CDR3 coding sequence is TGTGCCAGCAGTTGGGGACAGGGTCCGCCACCCCTCCACTTT. This chain connects TRBV27 to TRBJ1-6; 9 bases are a match to TRBD1. The CDR3 is 14 residues long. After removal of 4 bases from V and 11 bases from J, the junction contained 6 bases not matched to a gene. Germline V gene lookup returns CDR1 MNHEY and CDR2 SMNVEV (reference sequence).

This chain joins TRBV28 and TRBJ2-7; no reliable D call. CDR3 length: 11 residues. The germline V and J ends were trimmed by 8 bases and 5 bases, with 10 bases remaining between them. Germline loops: CDR1 MDHEN, CDR2 SYDVKM. In nucleotides, the CDR3 is TGTGCCAGCGGACCCCCCCACGAGCAGTACTTC. As protein: CASGPPHEQYF. Full variable domain (rest looked up from reference TRBV28 and TRBJ2-7): DVKVTQSSRYLVKRTGEKVFLECVQDMDHENMFWYRQDPGLGLRLIYFSYDVKMKEKGDIPEGYSVSREKKERFSLILESASTNQTSMYLCASGPPHEQYFGPGTRLTVT.

The chain joins TRBV10-3 to TRBJ1-1; possible D gene TRBD1, 5 bases. V dropped 2 bases and J dropped 5 bases, with 12 bases sitting between them. Germline lookup yields CDR1 ENHRY and CDR2 SYGVKD. The CDR3 contains 14 residues. The CDR3 DNA sequence: TGTGCCATCAGTGAGCGAGCAGGGTCGACTGAAGCTTTCTTT. Translating it yields CAISERAGSTEAFF.

The chain is built from TRBV9 and TRBJ2-7; D is unresolved. The CDR3 is 13 amino acids. The germline gives CDR1 SGDLS, CDR2 YYNGEE. V was shortened by 0 bases and J by 7 bases, with 11 bases between the two germline ends. Here the CDR3 DNA reads TGTGCCAGCAGCGTAGGTGGAACGGGTGAGCAGTACTTC. Translation: CASSVGGTGEQYF.

The rearrangement links TRBV5-1 to TRBJ2-3; 8 positions agree with TRBD2. Germline CDR1 reads SGHRS; CDR2 reads YFSETQ. V lost 4 bases, J lost 1 base, and 14 bases stayed unmatched. This CDR3 is built from 18 residues. The CDR3 DNA reads TGCGCCAGCAGCGGAACCTACATGGGCGGGGGGCGCACAGATACGCAGTATTTT. Residues: CASSGTYMGGGRTDTQYF.

The rearrangement links TRBV7-9 to TRBJ1-2; no clear D gene. Per germline, CDR1 SEHNR and CDR2 FQNEAQ (reference sequence). This CDR3 region has 15 residues. V gave up 3 bases and J gave up 5 bases, with 16 bases separating them. The CDR3 is CASSFLVGPDYGYTF. As DNA, the CDR3 is TGTGCCAGCAGCTTCCTTGTCGGTCCAGATTATGGCTACACCTTC.

CDR3 sequence (DNA): TGCGCCAGCAGCCACCGGACAGGGAAAACTGAAGCTTTCTTT. Protein sequence: CASSHRTGKTEAFF. The J gene is TRBJ1-1, the V gene TRBV4-1, with 8 bases aligning to TRBD1. This CDR3 has 14 residues. Looked up from germline, CDR1 is MGHRA and CDR2 is YSYEKL. With V trimmed by 3 bases and J by 5 bases, 5 bases remained unmatched.

The chain has TRBV5-6 and TRBJ2-1; 8 bases match TRBD1. Germline V lookup: CDR1 SGHDT, CDR2 YYEEEE. After removal of 2 bases from V and 6 bases from J, the junction contained 1 base not matched to a gene. The CDR3 is made up of 13 amino acids. CDR3 DNA sequence: TGTGCCAGCAGCTTCGGGACAGGCAATGAGCAGTTCTTC. The encoded protein is CASSFGTGNEQFF.

The rearrangement uses TRBV2 and TRBJ2-1; TRBD2 agrees at 15 bases. CDR1 SNHLY and CDR2 FYNNEI come from the germline V gene. The CDR3 is 16 amino acids. The V segment lost 8 bases and the J segment 4 bases; nucleotides outside the gene matches: 6. The CDR3 loop reads CASAGLAGGVYNEQFF. CDR3 bases: TGTGCCAGCGCTGGACTAGCGGGGGGGGTTTACAATGAGCAGTTCTTC.

V is TRBV29-1 and J is TRBJ2-1; 7 nucleotides agree with TRBD2. The CDR3 length is 11 residues. V was pared by 5 bases and J by 9 bases, with 4 bases of the junction left unmatched. CDR1 and CDR2 (germline): SQVTM, ANQGSEA. The CDR3 DNA reads TGCAGCGTTAAGGGGAGGGGTGAGCAGTTCTTC. This encodes CSVKGRGEQFF.

V and J are TRBV29-1 and TRBJ2-2, with TRBD2 matching over 9 bases. V lost 6 bases to trimming and J lost 5 bases; unmatched junction nucleotides: 1. CDR1 SQVTM and CDR2 ANQGSEA come from the germline V gene. The CDR3 totals 12 residues. This chain's CDR3 is CSVAGGTGELFF. The CDR3 region has the DNA TGCAGCGTCGCGGGGGGGACCGGGGAGCTGTTTTTT.

CDR3 sequence (DNA): TGTGCCAGTAGTATCCCTATCCTCAATCAGCCCCAGCATTTT. Translated: CASSIPILNQPQHF. The chain links TRBV19 to TRBJ1-5; D is unresolved. CDR1 and CDR2 (germline): LNHDA, SQIVND (reference sequence). V shed 3 bases and J shed 3 bases, with 9 bases lying between them. The CDR3 contains 14 residues.

This rearrangement joins TRBV27 to TRBJ2-7; maybe TRBD1 (5 bases). This CDR3 comprises 14 residues. The V end lost 6 bases, the J end lost 3 bases, and 15 bases lay between the germline ends. Per germline, CDR1 MNHEY and CDR2 SMNVEV (reference sequence). Here the CDR3 reads CASSPTGNLYEQYF. DNA for the CDR3: TGTGCCAGCAGCCCCACAGGAAACCTCTACGAGCAGTACTTC.

The V and J genes are TRBV27 and TRBJ2-3; D gene unclear. Trimming removed 6 bases from V and 6 bases from J, with 13 bases in between. This CDR3 contains 13 residues. The germline CDR1 and CDR2 sequences are MNHEY and SMNVEV (reference sequence). CDR3 coding DNA: TGTGCCAGCAGCTCCCGACTCCGCGATACGCAGTATTTT. As protein: CASSSRLRDTQYF.

J is TRBJ2-5 and V is TRBV6-6, with a possible D match to TRBD1 (6 bases). This CDR3 has 15 amino acids. V was cut by 6 bases and J by 5 bases, with 19 bases left in between. Germline CDR1 MNHNY, CDR2 SVGAGI (reference sequence). In nucleotides, the CDR3 is TGTGCCAGCAGACTGGAAGGGGGTTCGTCGGAGACCCAGTACTTC. This sequence encodes CASRLEGGSSETQYF.

This clone was recorded once. For the CDR3, the DNA is TGTGCCAGCAGCTTAGCCGGCAGGGGGGTCGATGAGCAGTTCTTC. It is translated as CASSLAGRGVDEQFF. This rearrangement joins TRBV11-1 to TRBJ2-1; D might be TRBD1 (7 bases). The germline V gene has CDR1 SGHAT and CDR2 FQDESV (reference sequence). There are 15 residues in the CDR3. Trimming took off 0 bases at V and 8 bases at J, with 14 bases between the two ends.